The source of this T cell receptor (beta chain) is a study of control samples from healthy donors and cancer patients. The assay was immunoSEQ multiplex PCR, and TCRdb's table has in-frame clones only and misses some. The table includes roughly 10,000 clones, roughly 93% detected once. V was pared by 4 bases and J by 0 bases, with 8 bases of the junction left unmatched. The CDR3 is 18 residues long. Per germline, CDR1 SGHDT and CDR2 YYEEEE. This TCR was sampled from a man aged 60-69 years with colorectal cancer. This chain connects TRBV5-6 to TRBJ2-7, with TRBD2 identical over 15 bases. The source material was PBMCs. CDR3 sequence (DNA): TGTGCCAGCAGCCAAGGGACTAGCGGGGGGCGGAGCTCCTACGAGCAGTACTTC. This gives the protein CASSQGTSGGRSSYEQYF.